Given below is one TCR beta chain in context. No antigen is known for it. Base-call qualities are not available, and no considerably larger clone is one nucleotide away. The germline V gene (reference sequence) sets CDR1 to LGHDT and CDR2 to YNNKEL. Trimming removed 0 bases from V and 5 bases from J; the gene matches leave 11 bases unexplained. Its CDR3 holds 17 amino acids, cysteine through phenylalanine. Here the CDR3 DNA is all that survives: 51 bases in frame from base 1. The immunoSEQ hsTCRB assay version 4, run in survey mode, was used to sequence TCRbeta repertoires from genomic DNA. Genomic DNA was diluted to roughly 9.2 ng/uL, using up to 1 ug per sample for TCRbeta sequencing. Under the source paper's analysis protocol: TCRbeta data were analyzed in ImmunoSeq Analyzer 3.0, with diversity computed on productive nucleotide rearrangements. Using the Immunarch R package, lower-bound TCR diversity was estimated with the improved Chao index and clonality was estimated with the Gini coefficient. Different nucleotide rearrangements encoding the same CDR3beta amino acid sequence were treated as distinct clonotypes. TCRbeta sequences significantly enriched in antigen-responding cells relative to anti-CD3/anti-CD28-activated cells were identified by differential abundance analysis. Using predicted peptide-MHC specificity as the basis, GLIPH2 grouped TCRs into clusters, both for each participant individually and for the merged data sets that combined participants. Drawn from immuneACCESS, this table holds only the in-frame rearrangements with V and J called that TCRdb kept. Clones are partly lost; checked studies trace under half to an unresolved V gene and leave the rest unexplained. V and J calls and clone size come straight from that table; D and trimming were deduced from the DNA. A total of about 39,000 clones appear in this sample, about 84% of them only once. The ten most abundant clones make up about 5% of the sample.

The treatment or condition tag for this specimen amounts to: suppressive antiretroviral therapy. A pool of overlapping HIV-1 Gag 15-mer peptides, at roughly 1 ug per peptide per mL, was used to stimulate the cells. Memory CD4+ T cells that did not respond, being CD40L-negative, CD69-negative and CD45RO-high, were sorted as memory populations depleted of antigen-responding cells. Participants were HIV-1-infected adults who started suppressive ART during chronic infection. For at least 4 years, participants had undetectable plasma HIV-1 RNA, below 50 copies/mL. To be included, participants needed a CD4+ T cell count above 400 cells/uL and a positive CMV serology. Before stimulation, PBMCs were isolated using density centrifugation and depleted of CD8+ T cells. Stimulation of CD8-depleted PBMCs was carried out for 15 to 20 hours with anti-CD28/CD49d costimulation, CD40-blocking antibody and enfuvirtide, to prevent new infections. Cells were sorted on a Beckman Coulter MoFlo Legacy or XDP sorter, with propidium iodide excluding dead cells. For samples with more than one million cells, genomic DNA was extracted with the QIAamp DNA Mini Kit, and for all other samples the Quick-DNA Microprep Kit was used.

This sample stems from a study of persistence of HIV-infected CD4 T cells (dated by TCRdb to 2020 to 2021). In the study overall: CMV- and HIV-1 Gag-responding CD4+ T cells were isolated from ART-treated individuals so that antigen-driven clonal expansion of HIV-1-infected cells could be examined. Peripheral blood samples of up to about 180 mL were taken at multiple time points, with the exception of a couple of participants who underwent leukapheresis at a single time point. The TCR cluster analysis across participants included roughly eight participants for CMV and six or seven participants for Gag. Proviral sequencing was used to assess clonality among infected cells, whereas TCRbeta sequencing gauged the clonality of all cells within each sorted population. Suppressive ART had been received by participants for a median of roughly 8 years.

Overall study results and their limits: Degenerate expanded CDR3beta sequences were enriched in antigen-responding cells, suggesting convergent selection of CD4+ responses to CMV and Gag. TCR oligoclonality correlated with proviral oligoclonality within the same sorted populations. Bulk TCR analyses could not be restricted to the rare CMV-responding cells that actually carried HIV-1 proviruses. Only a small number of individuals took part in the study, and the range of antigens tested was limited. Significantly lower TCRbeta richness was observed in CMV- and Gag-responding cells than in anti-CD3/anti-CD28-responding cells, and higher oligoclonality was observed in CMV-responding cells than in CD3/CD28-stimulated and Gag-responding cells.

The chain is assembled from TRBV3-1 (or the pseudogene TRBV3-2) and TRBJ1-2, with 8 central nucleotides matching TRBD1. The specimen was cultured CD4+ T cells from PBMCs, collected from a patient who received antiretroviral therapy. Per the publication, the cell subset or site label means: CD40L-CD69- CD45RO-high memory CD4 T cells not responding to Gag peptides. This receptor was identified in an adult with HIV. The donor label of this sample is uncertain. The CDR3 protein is CASSQDLGTGRQYGYTF. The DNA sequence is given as TGTGCCAGCAGCCAAGATTTAGGGACAGGTCGCCAGTATGGCTACACCTTC.